This T cell receptor (beta chain) was sequenced in a study of T-cell reconstitution after alpha-beta-depleted transplantation in children. This CDR3 has 15 residues. V was trimmed by 3 bases and J by 5 bases, leaving 17 bases between them. Germline assignment: CDR1 SGHRS and CDR2 YFSETQ. In regard to this clonotype: Its specificity is not known.

It was with unique molecular identifiers that the TCRbeta library was prepared. TCRdb processed the PCR reads anew with MiXCR; each CDR3 protein has one entry. The sample carries about 440,000 distinct CDR3 sequences, around two fifths recorded once. Findings and caveats of the study: Hyperexpanded clones declined; after one year, newly produced T cells mostly supplied diversity. Several hundred expanded graft clones reportedly gave rise to the alpha-beta T cells present about two months after transplant. Day-60 TCRbeta diversity that was high in some patients was derived from surviving recipient T cells and thymic progenitors.

The origin of this receptor is a girl between 2 and 10 years old with aplastic anemia, due to receive a stem cell transplant. The genes are TRBV5-1 and TRBJ2-5; D perhaps matches TRBD1 (6 bases). The starting material was PBMCs, obtained before TCRalphabeta/CD19-depleted stem cell transplant. The CDR3 coding sequence is TGCGCCAGCAGCTCGGCGGCAGGGGCCGGGGAGACCCAGTACTTC. This sequence encodes CASSSAAGAGETQYF.